The 28 T cell receptor beta chains below all came from one sample that was sequenced in a study of T cells in women clearing cervical HPV infection. Using immunoSEQ multiplex PCR, the repertoire was profiled, and TCRdb retains in-frame clones only, with some absent. Seen in this sample are about 31,000 clones; the ten most common clones hold 2.5% to 3.5%. The sequencing input was blood buffy coat. Receptor source: a woman between 18 and 70 years old with a cervical HPV16 infection that either progressed to CIN3+ or cleared (not recorded which).

Remarks on this clone: The read terminates 3 residues before the CDR3 end, so the remaining end is supplied by the germline J gene. V usage is TRBV7-2 and J usage is TRBJ2-1; D is unclear. The CDR3 is made up of 15 amino acids. Germline lookup yields CDR1 SGHTA and CDR2 FQGNSA. Trimming stripped 2 bases from V and 4 bases from J, with 12 bases between. The CDR3 reads CASSLKLIAYNEQFF. CDR3 DNA (partial): TGTGCCAGCAGCTTAAAACTAATCGCTTACAATGAG.

Partial CDR3 DNA: TGTGCCAGCGGGTCGACAGGAAATTCACCC. Protein product: CASGSTGNSP. The entire CDR3 protein reads CASGSTGNSPLHF. The chain links TRBV7-8 to TRBJ1-6, with D possibly matching TRBD1 (6 bases). The read ends 3 residues early relative to the CDR3; the germline J gene fills the gap. There are 13 residues in the CDR3. V was clipped by 8 bases and J by 7 bases, with 12 bases between them. Germline V CDR1 and CDR2: SGHVS, FQNEAQ.

As to this clone: The read gets to within 3 residues of the CDR3 end, and the germline J gene fills in the rest. The chain joins TRBV9 to TRBJ2-3; 7 bases are shared with TRBD2. The length of the CDR3 is 14 residues. V lost 4 bases and J lost 2; bases outside the gene matches: 4. The germline V gene encodes CDR1 SGDLS and CDR2 YYNGEE. CDR3 protein: CASSNRDYTDTQYF. The covered CDR3 bases are TGTGCCAGCAGCAACCGGGACTACACAGATACG.

Worth noting for this clone: Read data end 3 residues before the CDR3 end; the end is taken from the germline J gene. This sequence joins TRBV18 and TRBJ2-2; D unresolved. This CDR3 region has 14 residues. Germline-derived CDR1 and CDR2 are KGHSH and LQKENI. CDR3 loop: CASSPAGDNEKLFF. Incomplete CDR3 DNA: TGTGCCAGCTCACCGGCAGGCGATAATGAAAAG. Complete variable domain (other parts from reference TRBV18 and TRBJ2-2): NAGVMQNPRHLVRRRGQEARLRCSPMKGHSHVYWYRQLPEEGLKFMVYLQKENIIDESGMPKERFSAEFPKEGPSILRIQQVVRGDSAAYFCASSPAGDNEKLFFGEGSRLTVL.

Comment on this clone: The read ends 3 residues before the CDR3 terminus; that terminus is restored from the germline J gene. V usage is TRBV7-9 and J usage is TRBJ2-1, with D hard to call. The CDR3 sequence is 14 residues long. Per germline, CDR1 SEHNR and CDR2 FQNEAQ (reference sequence). V lost 4 bases, J lost 7 bases, and 14 bases lay in between. The sequenced CDR3 bases are TGTGCCAGCAGCTCACCCCTCCCACGGAATGAG. It yields the protein CASSSPLPRNE. The entire CDR3 sequence reads CASSSPLPRNEQFF. Filled out from reference TRBV7-9 and TRBJ2-1, the complete variable domain reads DTGVSQNPRHKITKRGQNVTFRCDPISEHNRLYWYRQTLGQGPEFLTYFQNEAQLEKSRLLSDRFSAERPKGSFSTLEIQRTEQGDSAMYLCASSSPLPRNEQFFGPGTRLTVL.

CDR3 DNA, as far as it was read: TGTGCCACCAGCCGGACAGGAGTTCGAAACACC. Protein: CATSRTGVRNT. The whole CDR3 sequence reads CATSRTGVRNTIYF. J is TRBJ1-3 and V is TRBV15; TRBD1 agrees at 7 bases. The read comes to an end 3 residues before the CDR3 does, leaving the germline J gene to fill in the end. The CDR3 consists of 14 residues. Trimming took 5 bases from V and 5 from J; bases not matched to a gene: 6. Germline lookup yields CDR1 LNHNV and CDR2 YYDKDF (reference sequence).

Concerning this clone: The CDR3 goes on 3 residues after the read ends, and that part is filled in from the germline J gene. The chain uses TRBV20-1 and TRBJ1-6, with D perhaps matching TRBD1 (6 bases). V lost 3 bases and J 4 bases, leaving 13 bases between the germline ends. CDR3 size: 15 residues. Germline-derived CDR1 and CDR2 are DFQATT and SNEGSKA (reference sequence). CDR3 loop: CSARVPQGYNSPLHF. The part of the CDR3 DNA that was read is TGCAGTGCTAGGGTTCCACAGGGTTATAATTCACCC.

Points on this clone: The read ends 3 residues early relative to the CDR3; the germline J gene fills the gap. This rearrangement joins TRBV30 to TRBJ2-3; D is uncertain. The CDR3 runs to 13 residues. CDR1 GTSNPN and CDR2 SVGIG come from the germline V gene (reference sequence). The covered CDR3 bases are TGTGCCTGGAATAGAAGGGCTCAGGAGACG. Its translation: CAWNRRAQET. The whole CDR3 protein reads CAWNRRAQETQYF.

As to this clone: The read ends 3 residues shy of where the CDR3 ends; the end is completed using the germline J gene. In the same sample, other DNA sequences code for this CDR3. V is TRBV2 and J is TRBJ1-1; 9 bases agree with TRBD1. Germline V CDR1 and CDR2: SNHLY, FYNNEI. The CDR3 consists of 17 residues. Trimming removed 2 bases from V and 0 bases from J; junction bases left unmatched: 7. The DNA read from the CDR3 is TGTGCCAGCAGTGAAACAGGGGGCGATTCAATGAACACTGAA. This encodes CASSETGGDSMNTE. The complete CDR3 sequence is CASSETGGDSMNTEAFF. Looking up the rest from reference TRBV2 and TRBJ1-1 gives the full variable domain: EPEVTQTPSHQVTQMGQEVILRCVPISNHLYFYWYRQILGQKVEFLVSFYNNEISEKSEIFDDQFSVERPDGSNFTLKIRSTKLEDSAMYFCASSETGGDSMNTEAFFGQGTRLTVV.

With respect to this clone: The CDR3 extends 3 residues past the end of the read, so its final part is completed from the germline J gene. This chain connects TRBV5-1 to TRBJ2-3; 8 positions agree with TRBD2. Losses at the gene ends were 3 bases for V and 4 bases for J; bases not matched to a gene: 10. Germline V lookup: CDR1 SGHRS, CDR2 YFSETQ. The CDR3 sequence is 16 residues long. CDR3 DNA (partial): TGCGCCAGCAGCTGGGGAACGGGGGGGCCCCCAGATACG. It encodes CASSWGTGGPPDT. The entire CDR3 protein reads CASSWGTGGPPDTQYF.

Regarding this clone: The read stops 3 residues short of the end of the CDR3; the missing end is completed from the germline J gene. The V and J genes are TRBV6-1 and TRBJ2-7; D uncertain. CDR1 and CDR2 (germline): MNHNS, SASEGT. CDR3 length: 15 residues. Trimming removed 0 bases at V and 4 bases at J, with 13 bases between. This CDR3 reads CASSEARTVAYEQYF. The CDR3 DNA, read in part, is TGTGCCAGCAGTGAAGCGAGAACAGTCGCTTACGAG.

Details on this clone: Relative to the germline gene, one junction end is altered; a read error may explain this. The CDR3 extends 3 residues past the end of the read, so its final part is completed from the germline J gene. The chain combines TRBV29-1 with TRBJ1-2; no definite D call. The CDR3 consists of 11 residues. Germline V gene data show CDR1 as SQVTM and CDR2 as ANQGSEA. The CDR3 sequence is CSAADDYGYTF. The sequenced CDR3 bases are TGCAGCGCAGCAGACGACTATGGT.

In the case of this clone: The observed sequence ends 3 residues before the CDR3 terminus, with the missing tail filled in from the germline J gene. The chain recombines TRBV18 with TRBJ1-2; no firm D call. CDR1 is KGHSH and CDR2 is LQKENI in the germline V gene. This CDR3 is 13 amino acids long. The CDR3 reads CASSPPPYNDYTF. The CDR3 DNA, read in part, is TGTGCCAGCTCACCACCACCGTACAATGAC.

About this clone: The CDR3 goes on 3 residues after the read ends, and that part is filled in from the germline J gene. The chain joins TRBV6-2 or TRBV6-3 to TRBJ2-2; no reliable D call. The CDR3 has 11 amino acids. CDR1 and CDR2 from the germline V gene are MNHEY and SVGEGT. The sequenced part of the CDR3 DNA is TGTGCCAGCAGTTTGCTAGGCAAG. It encodes CASSLLGK. The entire CDR3 protein is CASSLLGKLFF.

With respect to this clone: The DNA ends 3 residues before the CDR3 does, and the rest of the CDR3 is filled in from the germline J gene. The chain combines TRBV7-3 with TRBJ1-4; maybe TRBD1 (6 bases). Between the trimmed V and J ends, which lost 5 bases and 0 bases, there was a span of 16 bases. Germline-derived CDR1 and CDR2 are SGHTA and FQGTGA. The CDR3 covers 17 residues. The CDR3: CASSLTGFLATNEKLFF. The part of the CDR3 DNA that was read is TGTGCCAGCAGCCTTACAGGGTTTCTGGCAACTAATGAAAAA.

Turning to this clone: The read is 3 residues too short to cover the CDR3 end, so that end is filled in from the germline J gene. The gene calls are TRBV5-1 and TRBJ2-1, with a tentative D call TRBD1 (6 bases). CDR1 and CDR2 from the germline V gene are SGHRS and YFSETQ. The CDR3 covers 13 residues. V gave up 3 bases and J gave up 8 bases, with 12 bases separating them. The CDR3 DNA, read in part, is TGCGCCAGCAGCTCGACAGGTTTTCATGAG. Its translation: CASSSTGFHE. The entire CDR3 protein is CASSSTGFHEQFF.

Concerning this clone itself: The CDR3 end is not reached by the read, which stops 3 residues before it; the germline J gene fills it in. Other DNA sequences in the same sample also yield this CDR3. V is TRBV5-1 and J is TRBJ1-3; 8 nucleotides match TRBD1. V dropped 4 bases and J dropped 3; count of bases not matched to a gene: 6. There are 15 residues in the CDR3. Looked up from germline, CDR1 is SGHRS and CDR2 is YFSETQ. CDR3 loop: CASSTDRGGGNTIYF. The CDR3 DNA, read in part, is TGCGCCAGCAGCACCGACAGGGGTGGTGGAAACACC.

For this clone: Coverage ceases 3 residues before the CDR3 finishes, and the germline J gene fills in the end. The gene calls are TRBV2 and TRBJ2-3; tentative D call: TRBD2 (7 bases). CDR3 length equals 15 residues. Per the germline V gene, CDR1 is SNHLY and CDR2 is FYNNEI. The CDR3 reads CASSVRGGPQETQYF. CDR3 bases read: TGTGCCAGCAGTGTAAGGGGGGGGCCCCAAGAGACG.

CDR3 residues: CASSVWAGRFNEQFF. The DNA read from the CDR3 is TGTGCCAGCAGCGTCTGGGCAGGTCGGTTCAATGAG. The chain is built from TRBV5-6 and TRBJ2-1; D not certain. Sequencing ends 3 residues short of the CDR3 end; the germline J gene provides the rest. Trimming pared 4 bases from V and 6 bases from J, leaving 17 bases between. Germline CDR1 reads SGHDT; CDR2 reads YYEEEE. The CDR3 sequence is 15 residues long.

Points on this clone: The read terminates 3 residues ahead of where the CDR3 ends, so the germline J gene completes it. This chain uses TRBV30 with TRBJ2-5; TRBD2 is a possible D gene (6 bases). V was cut by 5 bases and J by 4 bases, with 23 bases left in between. CDR3 size: 16 residues. Germline V gene lookup returns CDR1 GTSNPN and CDR2 SVGIG (reference sequence). CDR3 sequence reads: CAWGFSQSGELETQYF. Partial CDR3 DNA: TGTGCCTGGGGATTTTCCCAATCGGGGGAGCTAGAGACC. Using reference TRBV30 and TRBJ2-5 for the parts outside the CDR3, the full variable domain is SQTIHQWPATLVQPVGSPLSLECTVEGTSNPNLYWYRQAAGRGLQLLFYSVGIGQISSEVPQNLSASRPQDRQFILSSKKLLLSDSGFYLCAWGFSQSGELETQYFGPGTRLLVL.

As to this clone: The read stops 3 residues short of the end of the CDR3; the missing end is completed from the germline J gene. The chain joins TRBV7-3 to TRBJ2-2; TRBD1 aligns across 7 bases. CDR1 is SGHTA and CDR2 is FQGTGA in the germline V gene. This CDR3 spans 16 amino acids. The part of the CDR3 DNA that was read is TGTGCCAGCAGCCCCCGCGGACAGGTCGGGAATTCACCG. This encodes CASSPRGQVGNSP. The whole CDR3 protein reads CASSPRGQVGNSPLFF.

On this clone: Germline is not matched at one junction end, which may reflect a read error. The CDR3 extends 3 residues past the end of the read, so its final part is completed from the germline J gene. Other nucleotide sequences from this sample produce the same CDR3. The chain is built from TRBV7-9 and TRBJ1-2; perhaps TRBD1 as D (5 bases). The length of the CDR3 is 15 residues. The V gene's germline CDR1 is SEHNR and CDR2 FQNEAQ (reference sequence). The CDR3 bases that were read are TGTGCCAGCAGCTTAGCGACGACAGCCAACTATGGA. As protein: CASSLATTANYG. The full CDR3 protein reads CASSLATTANYGYTF.

Notes on this clone: The CDR3 goes on 3 residues after the read ends, and that part is filled in from the germline J gene. The chain employs TRBV12-5 and TRBJ2-1; 9 nucleotides align to TRBD1. This CDR3 spans 17 amino acids. The germline V gene has CDR1 LGHNT and CDR2 FRNRAP. Trimming removed 1 base from V and 2 bases from J; junction bases left unmatched: 6. The CDR3 loop reads CASGLGTGTGTYNEQFF. The covered CDR3 bases are TGTGCTAGTGGTTTGGGGACCGGGACAGGGACCTACAATGAG.

CDR3 DNA (partial): TGTGCCAGCAGCTCGGGACACAGGAATTCACCA. Translated, it gives CASSSGHRNSP. The whole CDR3 region reads CASSSGHRNSPLFF. The genes are TRBV7-6 and TRBJ1-4, with a weak D call TRBD1 (6 bases). The sequence runs out 3 residues before the end of the CDR3; the remainder is reconstructed from the germline J gene. Germline assignment: CDR1 SGHVS and CDR2 FNYEAQ. The CDR3 sequence is 14 residues long.

As for this clone: Read coverage stops 3 residues before the CDR3 terminus; the germline J gene supplies the remainder. The V gene is TRBV2, the J gene TRBJ2-1; D gene uncertain. The CDR3 loop spans 12 amino acids. The V end lost 7 bases, the J end lost 4 bases, and 8 bases lay between the germline ends. Per the germline V gene, CDR1 is SNHLY and CDR2 is FYNNEI. CDR3 DNA (partial): TGTGCCAGCACCCCCTTATACAATGAG. It codes for CASTPLYNE. The full-length CDR3 reads as CASTPLYNEQFF.

Details on this clone: The read halts 3 residues ahead of the CDR3 end, with the missing end drawn from the germline J gene. V is TRBV18 and J is TRBJ1-6; 8 bases are a match to TRBD1. This CDR3 comprises 14 residues. Germline-derived CDR1 and CDR2 are KGHSH and LQKENI. Losses at the gene ends were 4 bases for V and 6 bases for J; bases not matched to a gene: 2. The CDR3 loop reads CASSLDRVNSPLHF. The CDR3 DNA, read in part, is TGTGCCAGCTCACTGGACAGGGTTAATTCACCC.

With regard to this clone: The read is 3 residues too short to cover the CDR3 end, so that end is filled in from the germline J gene. The chain is built from TRBV18 and TRBJ1-2; tentatively, D is TRBD1 (6 bases). Germline CDR1 is KGHSH and CDR2 is LQKENI. This CDR3 comprises 18 residues. Trimming took 2 bases from V and 6 from J, leaving 25 bases between them. The CDR3 is CASSPRFLGGTQRDGYTF. The CDR3 DNA, read in part, is TGTGCCAGCTCACCAAGGTTTCTCGGCGGGACACAAAGGGATGGC.

About this clone: The read gets to within 3 residues of the CDR3 end, and the germline J gene fills in the rest. V gene TRBV7-8 combines with J gene TRBJ2-1, with 7 bases lining up with TRBD2. J gave up 4 bases and V 2 bases, and 5 bases lay outside the gene matches. This CDR3 is built from 15 residues. Per the germline V gene, CDR1 is SGHVS and CDR2 is FQNEAQ. The part of the CDR3 DNA that was read is TGTGCCAGCAGCTTAAAGGCTAGCGGTTACAATGAG. As protein: CASSLKASGYNE. The CDR3 in full is CASSLKASGYNEQFF.